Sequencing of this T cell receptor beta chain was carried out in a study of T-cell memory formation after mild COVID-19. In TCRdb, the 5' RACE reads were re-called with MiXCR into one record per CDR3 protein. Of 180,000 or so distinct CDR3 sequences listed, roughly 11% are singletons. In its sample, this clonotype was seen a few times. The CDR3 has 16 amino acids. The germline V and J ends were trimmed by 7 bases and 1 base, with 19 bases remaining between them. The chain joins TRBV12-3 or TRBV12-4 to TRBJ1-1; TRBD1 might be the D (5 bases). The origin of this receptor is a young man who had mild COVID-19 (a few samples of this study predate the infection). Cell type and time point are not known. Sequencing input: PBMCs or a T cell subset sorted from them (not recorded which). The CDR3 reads CASTFAPTDPNTEAFF. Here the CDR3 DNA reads TGTGCCAGCACCTTCGCACCGACAGACCCGAACACTGAAGCTTTCTTT.